This T cell receptor (beta chain) originates from a study of regulatory T cells in long-lasting Graves disease. Regarding the study as a whole: When disease was persistent, TRBV28, TRBJ1-2 and TRBJ2-5 were the favored segments. Lower TCR diversity characterized persistent Graves' patients relative to newly diagnosed patients. New patients shared 1,000 or so public clonotypes, and persistent patients shared more, with approximately 2,500.

This clonotype has at least ten counts. The antigen is undetermined. Researchers made TCR beta libraries by using iRepertoire HTBI primers and running Arm-PCR on CDR3 regions. MiXCR, run by TCRdb on the multiplex PCR reads, gives a single entry per CDR3 protein. The sample holds about 340,000 distinct CDR3 sequences; 20% are singletons and the top ten take around 30%. Losses at the gene ends were 7 bases for V and 5 bases for J; bases not matched to a gene: 8. CDR1 and CDR2 from the germline V gene are MNHNS and SASEGT. This CDR3 has 14 residues. Stated time point: persistent/refractory GD, antithyroid drugs over 5 years with positive TRAb. Extracted RNA from PBMCs served as the source of the TCR library. American Thyroid Association guidelines were used to diagnose Graves' disease.

The clonotype comes from a female donor with Graves disease. The rearrangement joins TRBV6-1 to TRBJ1-5, with 7 nucleotides matching TRBD1. Source: peripheral blood mononuclear cells (PBMCs), taken when the disease was refractory, from a patient treated with antithyroid drugs. This CDR3 reads CASMGAQGDQPQHF. The CDR3 coding sequence is TGTGCCAGCATGGGGGCGCAGGGGGATCAGCCCCAGCATTTT.